This entry concerns a single T cell receptor beta chain. The antigen is undetermined. The record originates from a study of T cell repertoires in ileal Crohn's disease. Study information: About half received postoperative treatment, some 11 with thiopurines and roughly 20 anti-TNF.

V trimming: 6 bases; J trimming: 0 bases; junction bases outside the gene matches: 10. Germline lookup yields CDR1 KGHSH and CDR2 LQKENI. This CDR3 has 17 residues. Study findings and constraints: Active smokers at surgery had more clonal expansions than non-smokers. Mucosal expansions were suggested to be mainly CD8 T cells.

Patients were adults with ileal or ileocolonic Crohn's disease needing resection. Assay used: immunoSEQ multiplex PCR; TCRdb lists only in-frame clones, some missing. The data show thousands of clones, around 96% seen once. The material sequenced was ileal tissue. The source is an adult with Crohn's disease. V usage is TRBV18 and J usage is TRBJ1-5; 8 bases fit TRBD1. The CDR3 nucleotides are TGTGCCAGCTCGCTTCAGGGGGCTCTGGGTAGCAATCAGCCCCAGCATTTT. Protein product: CASSLQGALGSNQPQHF.